The 21 T cell receptor beta chains given below trace back to one sample, sequenced in a study of neoadjuvant anti-PD-1 for oral cavity cancer. Libraries were prepared by immunoSEQ multiplex PCR; TCRdb keeps only in-frame clonotypes and omits some of them. The sample has over 30,000 clones, around nine tenths seen once. This specimen was PBMCs, taken before nivolumab (anti-PD-1) treatment. The receptors shown here come from a person aged 40 to 85 with oral cavity squamous cell carcinoma.

The chain recombines TRBV7-2 with TRBJ1-2, with D uncertain. Trimming removed 4 bases at V and 6 bases at J, with 21 bases between. Germline CDR1 and CDR2: SGHTA and FQGNSA. This CDR3 contains 16 residues. This CDR3 is CASSSGPDGLLDGYTF. DNA of the CDR3: TGTGCCAGCAGCTCAGGCCCGGACGGACTTCTGGATGGCTACACCTTC.

V and J are TRBV30 and TRBJ1-1; D uncertain. Trimming shortened V by 3 bases and J by 8 bases, and 13 bases separated the two germline ends. This CDR3 is built from 12 residues. In germline, CDR1 is GTSNPN, CDR2 SVGIG (reference sequence). The CDR3 region is CAWSVGPREAFF. CDR3 bases: TGTGCCTGGAGCGTCGGGCCACGGGAAGCTTTCTTT.

J is TRBJ1-6 and V is TRBV9; D is perhaps TRBD1 (6 bases). The CDR3 runs 13 residues. V lost 8 bases to trimming and J lost 10 bases, with 16 bases between them. Germline assignment: CDR1 SGDLS and CDR2 YYNGEE. CDR3 loop: CASTQGPVSPLHF. CDR3 sequence (DNA): TGTGCCAGTACACAGGGCCCGGTATCACCCCTCCACTTT.

This CDR3 is CASTGAGTENTIYF. CDR3 nucleotides: TGTGCCAGCACGGGGGCTGGCACTGAAAACACCATATATTTT. V and J are TRBV6-1 and TRBJ1-3, with D possibly matching TRBD1 (6 bases). Trimming shortened V by 7 bases and J by 6 bases, and 16 bases separated the two germline ends. The CDR3 has 14 amino acids. The germline V gene has CDR1 MNHNS and CDR2 SASEGT.

The chain links TRBV7-9 to TRBJ1-6; 9 bases fit TRBD1. CDR3 length equals 19 residues. In germline, CDR1 is SEHNR, CDR2 FQNEAQ (reference sequence). V shed 3 bases, J shed 6 bases, and the junction held 15 bases outside the gene matches. The chain's CDR3 is CASSFLRSLQGARNSPLHF. The CDR3 nucleotides read TGTGCCAGCAGCTTTCTTCGATCGTTACAGGGGGCGCGTAATTCACCCCTCCACTTT.

V usage is TRBV28 and J usage is TRBJ1-6; D possibly corresponds to TRBD1 (5 bases). The CDR3 is made up of 17 amino acids. Germline CDR1 reads MDHEN; CDR2 reads SYDVKM. Trimming pared 6 bases from V and 7 bases from J, leaving 22 bases between. CDR3 residues: CASRQAGDYAGNSPLHF. CDR3 coding DNA: TGTGCCAGCAGACAGGCAGGCGATTATGCAGGGAATTCACCCCTCCACTTT.

The chain recombines TRBV14 with TRBJ2-1; D is undetermined. The V and J ends lost 1 base and 10 bases respectively, with 11 bases between them. This CDR3 is built from 13 residues. Germline assignment: CDR1 SGHDN and CDR2 FVKESK. DNA for the CDR3: TGTGCCAGCAGCCAAGTGGAGTACCGGGAGCAGTTCTTC. Its protein product is CASSQVEYREQFF. The whole variable domain, remainder taken from reference TRBV14 and TRBJ2-1, is EAGVTQFPSHSVIEKGQTVTLRCDPISGHDNLYWYRRVMGKEIKFLLHFVKESKQDESGMPNNRFLAERTGGTYSTLKVQPAELEDSGVYFCASSQVEYREQFFGPGTRLTVL.

The chain links TRBV28 to TRBJ1-2, with 9 bases fitting TRBD1. V lost 6 bases, J lost 4 bases, and 9 bases stayed unmatched. This CDR3 spans 15 amino acids. The V gene's germline CDR1 is MDHEN and CDR2 SYDVKM. The CDR3 is CASRLGQGKSYGYTF. CDR3 nucleotide sequence: TGTGCCAGCAGATTAGGACAGGGGAAAAGCTATGGCTACACCTTC.

The V call is TRBV15, the J call TRBJ1-5; tentative D call: TRBD1 (6 bases). From germline, CDR1 is LNHNV and CDR2 YYDKDF (reference sequence). The CDR3 has 14 residues. V was cut by 1 base and J by 4 bases, with 8 bases left in between. This chain's CDR3 is CATSRGTENQPQHF. CDR3 nucleotide sequence: TGTGCCACCAGCAGAGGGACAGAGAATCAGCCCCAGCATTTT.

V and J are TRBV7-3 and TRBJ2-6; 7 bases map to TRBD1. This CDR3 is built from 18 residues. The germline V gene encodes CDR1 SGHTA and CDR2 FQGTGA. J was trimmed by 0 bases and V by 0 bases; bases with no gene match: 5. The CDR3 reads CASSLTGTAFSGANVLTF. CDR3 sequence (DNA): TGTGCCAGCAGCTTAACCGGGACAGCCTTCTCTGGGGCCAACGTCCTGACTTTC.

The chain links TRBV4-3 to TRBJ1-6, with D possibly being TRBD1 (5 bases). This CDR3 has 15 residues. Looked up from germline, CDR1 is LGHNA and CDR2 is YSLEER. Trimming removed 1 base from V and 10 bases from J, with 14 bases in between. CDR3 DNA: TGCGCCAGCAGCCAAGCTCGCAGGGTTCGGTCACCCCTCCACTTT. It codes for CASSQARRVRSPLHF.

This sequence joins TRBV5-8 and TRBJ1-5; 9 positions agree with TRBD1. This CDR3 comprises 15 residues. The germline gives CDR1 SGHTS, CDR2 YDEGEE. After removal of 4 bases from V and 5 bases from J, the junction contained 7 bases not matched to a gene. The CDR3 region is CASSPGTGTYQPQHF. CDR3 coding DNA: TGTGCCAGCAGCCCCGGGACAGGGACTTATCAGCCCCAGCATTTT.

The J gene is TRBJ2-7, the V gene TRBV19; D gene unclear. Germline CDR1 is LNHDA and CDR2 is SQIVND (reference sequence). V was clipped by 10 bases and J by 0 bases, with 13 bases between them. This CDR3 is built from 13 residues. The CDR3 DNA follows: TGTGCCACGATCGGTGGGAACTCCTACGAGCAGTACTTC. It yields the protein CATIGGNSYEQYF.

The chain carries TRBV9 and TRBJ2-5; the D gene is possibly TRBD2 (7 bases). CDR1 and CDR2 (germline): SGDLS, YYNGEE. This CDR3 region has 15 residues. V lost 4 bases to trimming and J lost 5 bases, with 18 bases between them. The CDR3 sequence: CASSPRGGEQETQYF. The CDR3 bases are TGTGCCAGCAGCCCTAGGGGGGGGGAGCAGGAGACCCAGTACTTC.

This clone was seen a handful of times. The CDR3 nucleotides are TGTGCCAGCAGCTTATTGGGTCGGGGTAATGAAAAACTGTTTTTT. This codes for CASSLLGRGNEKLFF. The chain joins TRBV11-2 to TRBJ1-4; D ambiguous. V was pared by 2 bases and J by 4 bases, with 11 bases between. CDR1 is SGHAT and CDR2 is FQNNGV in the germline V gene. This CDR3 has 15 amino acids.

The chain joins TRBV11-3 to TRBJ2-1, with unresolved D. Deletions cut 4 bases from V and 11 bases from J, with 12 bases between. Per the germline V gene, CDR1 is SGHNT and CDR2 is YENEEA. The CDR3 has 12 residues. CDR3 residues: CASSSPTGKQFF. The CDR3 DNA reads as TGTGCCAGCAGCTCCCCGACGGGCAAGCAGTTCTTC.

This chain joins TRBV27 and TRBJ1-2; D is ambiguous. V was cut by 5 bases and J by 1 base, with 11 bases left in between. This CDR3 contains 14 residues. CDR1 MNHEY and CDR2 SMNVEV come from the germline V gene (reference sequence). The CDR3, as DNA: TGTGCCAGCAGTCCCTACAAGGGTAACTATGGCTACACCTTC. This encodes CASSPYKGNYGYTF.

The chain employs TRBV4-2 and TRBJ1-5; a possible D gene is TRBD1 (5 bases). This CDR3 is 14 amino acids long. Deletions cut 0 bases from V and 7 bases from J, with 10 bases between. Germline V gives CDR1 LGHNA, CDR2 YNFKEQ. CDR3 in DNA: TGTGCCAGCAGCCAAGAAAGGGGAAGGCAGCCCCAGCATTTT. The encoded protein is CASSQERGRQPQHF.

The chain carries TRBV19 and TRBJ1-6, with D unclear. Germline V gene data show CDR1 as LNHDA and CDR2 as SQIVND (reference sequence). The V gene lost 2 bases and the J gene lost 10 bases, with 6 bases spanning the gap. CDR3 size: 12 residues. CDR3 residues: CASSISASPLHF. The CDR3 DNA reads as TGTGCCAGTAGTATATCCGCCTCACCCCTCCACTTT.

J is TRBJ2-7 and V is TRBV5-1; the D gene is possibly TRBD1 (6 bases). The CDR3 consists of 14 residues. V dropped 4 bases and J dropped 2 bases, with 13 bases sitting between them. Germline CDR1 and CDR2: SGHRS and YFSETQ. This CDR3 reads CASSPNRDPYEQYF. DNA of the CDR3: TGCGCCAGCAGCCCGAACAGGGATCCCTACGAGCAGTACTTC.

The chain joins TRBV14 to TRBJ1-1; no reliable D call. V was cut by 4 bases and J by 4 bases, with 7 bases left in between. This CDR3 region has 12 residues. In germline, CDR1 is SGHDN, CDR2 FVKESK. The CDR3 sequence is CASSPLGTEAFF. CDR3 nucleotides: TGTGCCAGCAGCCCCCTAGGCACTGAAGCTTTCTTT.